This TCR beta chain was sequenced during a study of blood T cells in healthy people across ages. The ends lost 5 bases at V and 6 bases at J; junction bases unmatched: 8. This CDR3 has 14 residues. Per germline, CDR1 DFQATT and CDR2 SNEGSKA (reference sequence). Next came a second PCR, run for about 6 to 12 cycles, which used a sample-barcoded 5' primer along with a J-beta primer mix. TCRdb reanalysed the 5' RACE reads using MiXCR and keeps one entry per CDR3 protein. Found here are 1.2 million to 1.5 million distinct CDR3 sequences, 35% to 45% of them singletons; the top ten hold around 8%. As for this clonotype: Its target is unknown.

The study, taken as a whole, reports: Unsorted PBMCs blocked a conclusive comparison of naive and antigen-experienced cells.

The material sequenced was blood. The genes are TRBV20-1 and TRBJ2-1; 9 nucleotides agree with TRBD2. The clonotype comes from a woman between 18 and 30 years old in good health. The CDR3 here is CSAQSTSGLNEQFF. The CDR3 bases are TGCAGTGCTCAATCGACTAGCGGTCTCAATGAGCAGTTCTTC.